The 25 T cell receptor beta chains listed next were all sequenced from one sample in a study of blood T cell repertoires in COVID-19. Using immunoSEQ multiplex PCR, the repertoire was profiled, and TCRdb retains in-frame clones only, with some absent. The sample carries hundreds of thousands of clones, more than 70% recorded once. Sequenced material: peripheral blood. The receptors stem from a young woman with COVID-19, enrolled during active disease.

The CDR3 spells CASSLVRAGGEQFF. The DNA of the CDR3 is TGTGCCAGCAGCTTAGTTCGTGCGGGGGGGGAGCAGTTCTTC. The rearrangement uses TRBV11-2 and TRBJ2-1, with 9 bases lining up with TRBD2. Per germline, CDR1 SGHAT and CDR2 FQNNGV. This CDR3 contains 14 residues. V trimming: 1 base; J trimming: 10 bases; junction bases outside the gene matches: 5.

V and J are TRBV7-2 and TRBJ1-2; D unclear. This CDR3 comprises 12 residues. Germline assignment: CDR1 SGHTA and CDR2 FQGNSA. V gave up 5 bases and J gave up 1 base, with 5 bases separating them. CDR3 in DNA: TGTGCCAGCAGCCCAAATAACTATGGCTACACCTTC. The encoded protein is CASSPNNYGYTF.

CDR3 bases: TGTGCCAGCAGTGAGTTTGGGCGGGATAACAATGAGCAGTTCTTC. This encodes CASSEFGRDNNEQFF. The chain links TRBV25-1 to TRBJ2-1; tentatively, D is TRBD2 (6 bases). Trimming took 3 bases from V and 5 from J, leaving 14 bases between them. CDR1 and CDR2 from the germline V gene are MGHDK and SYGVNS. The length of the CDR3 is 15 residues.

V gene TRBV7-8 combines with J gene TRBJ2-5; weak D call: TRBD1 (6 bases). The CDR3 consists of 15 residues. The germline V gene has CDR1 SGHVS and CDR2 FQNEAQ. Between the trimmed V and J ends, which lost 5 bases and 2 bases, there was a span of 15 bases. The CDR3 region has the DNA TGTGCCAGCAGCGAATGGGACACAGTACAAGAGACCCAGTACTTC. It encodes CASSEWDTVQETQYF.

The chain employs TRBV7-2 and TRBJ2-2, with D possibly TRBD2 on 5 matching bases. The V end was cut by 4 bases, the J end by 6 bases, with 12 bases between. In germline, CDR1 is SGHTA, CDR2 FQGNSA. The CDR3 has 14 amino acids. CDR3 sequence (DNA): TGTGCCAGCAGCTCCAGTAGCGTACCCGGGGAGCTGTTTTTT. The encoded protein is CASSSSSVPGELFF. Variable domain in full (rest from reference TRBV7-2 and TRBJ2-2): GAGVSQSPSNKVTEKGKDVELRCDPISGHTALYWYRQSLGQGLEFLIYFQGNSAPDKSGLPSDRFSAERTGGSVSTLTIQRTQQEDSAVYLCASSSSSVPGELFFGEGSRLTVL.

The rearrangement links TRBV5-1 to TRBJ2-2; 8 bases agree with TRBD1. Per germline, CDR1 SGHRS and CDR2 YFSETQ. With 3 bases clipped from V and 0 bases from J, the junction kept 4 bases outside the gene matches. This CDR3 is built from 16 residues. CDR3 protein: CASSSTGAANTGELFF. CDR3 nucleotides: TGCGCCAGCAGCTCGACAGGGGCGGCGAACACCGGGGAGCTGTTTTTT. The variable domain in full, completed from reference TRBV5-1 and TRBJ2-2, reads KAGVTQTPRYLIKTRGQQVTLSCSPISGHRSVSWYQQTPGQGLQFLFEYFSETQRNKGNFPGRFSGRQFSNSRSEMNVSTLELGDSALYLCASSSTGAANTGELFFGEGSRLTVL.

The chain carries TRBV5-4 and TRBJ1-2; 7 nucleotides match TRBD1. The CDR3 is made up of 15 amino acids. V trimming: 3 bases; J trimming: 7 bases; junction bases outside the gene matches: 12. Per germline, CDR1 SGHNT and CDR2 YYREEE (reference sequence). The CDR3 region has the DNA TGTGCCAGCAGCTCCCCGGGACAGCTCCCTTTTGGCTACACCTTC. Protein: CASSSPGQLPFGYTF.

The CDR3 sequence is CASSLPPGLAGGGETQYF. The CDR3 nucleotides are TGCGCCAGCAGCCTTCCACCGGGACTAGCGGGCGGGGGCGAGACCCAGTACTTC. The rearrangement joins TRBV5-1 to TRBJ2-5; 12 bases fit TRBD2. CDR1 and CDR2 from the germline V gene are SGHRS and YFSETQ. V lost 4 bases and J lost 5; bases outside the gene matches: 15. The CDR3 covers 18 residues.

The V gene is TRBV6-2 or TRBV6-3, the J gene TRBJ1-2; D is ambiguous. With 2 bases removed from V and 7 bases from J, the gap between germline ends came to 14 bases. Germline values: CDR1 MNHEY, CDR2 SVGEGT. The length of the CDR3 is 14 residues. CDR3 in DNA: TGTGCCAGCAGTTACGTGGGCCTCGCCTCTGGCTACACCTTC. Translation: CASSYVGLASGYTF.

To note about this clone: Other DNA variants within this sample encode the same CDR3. This chain uses TRBV6-4 with TRBJ2-1; D possibly corresponds to TRBD2 (6 bases). Trimming stripped 3 bases from V and 0 bases from J, with 9 bases between. Per germline, CDR1 MRHNA and CDR2 SNTAGT. The CDR3 runs 15 residues. The CDR3, as DNA: TGTGCCAGCAGTGAAGAAGCGGGCTCCTACAATGAGCAGTTCTTC. Amino acids: CASSEEAGSYNEQFF.

J is TRBJ2-3 and V is TRBV10-3; tentative D call: TRBD2 (5 bases). CDR3 length: 15 amino acids. V lost 3 bases and J 5 bases, leaving 15 bases between the germline ends. Germline CDR1 and CDR2: ENHRY and SYGVKD. DNA for the CDR3: TGTGCCATCAGTGATCCGGCCTCGGGGAGAGATACGCAGTATTTT. Translating it yields CAISDPASGRDTQYF.

The rearrangement joins TRBV11-3 to TRBJ1-2; TRBD1 matches at 7 bases. V was clipped by 5 bases and J by 6 bases; unmatched bases: 3. In germline, CDR1 is SGHNT, CDR2 YENEEA. This CDR3 has 12 residues. This chain's CDR3 is CASSAGTDGYTF. Here the CDR3 DNA reads TGTGCCAGCAGCGCCGGGACAGATGGCTACACCTTC.

V usage is TRBV20-1 and J usage is TRBJ2-7, with D perhaps matching TRBD1 (5 bases). The ends were cut back, 4 bases at V and 4 bases at J, with 8 bases in the middle. CDR1 DFQATT and CDR2 SNEGSKA come from the germline V gene (reference sequence). The length of the CDR3 is 11 residues. CDR3 nucleotide sequence: TGCAGTGCTACTGACAGATACGAGCAGTACTTC. Translating it yields CSATDRYEQYF.

A single count supports this clone. This sample includes further DNA sequences coding for the same CDR3. CDR3 in amino acids: CASSSQGYEQYV. CDR3 in DNA: TGTGCCAGCAGCTCACAGGGGTACGAGCAGTACGTC. The rearrangement links TRBV11-2 to TRBJ2-7; 7 positions agree with TRBD1. The germline V gene encodes CDR1 SGHAT and CDR2 FQNNGV. The V and J ends lost 4 bases and 4 bases, in that order; junction bases with no gene match: 1. The length of the CDR3 is 12 residues.

The rearrangement links TRBV4-1 to TRBJ1-5; the D is unclear. V was pared by 4 bases and J by 1 base, with 11 bases between. This CDR3 comprises 15 residues. Germline-derived CDR1 and CDR2 are MGHRA and YSYEKL. DNA for the CDR3: TGCGCCAGCAGCCTTCTCCCACAGAGCAATCAGCCCCAGCATTTT. Translating it yields CASSLLPQSNQPQHF.

In this sample, this clone turned up once. The rearrangement uses TRBV19 and TRBJ2-4, with TRBD2 as a possible D gene (5 bases). Trimming shortened V by 3 bases and J by 7 bases, and 28 bases separated the two germline ends. The CDR3 contains 19 residues. CDR1 is LNHDA, CDR2 SQIVND, per germline (reference sequence). The CDR3 here is CASSIFSPGVANLKNIQYF. CDR3 DNA sequence: TGTGCCAGTAGTATTTTTAGTCCCGGGGTTGCAAACTTAAAGAACATTCAGTACTTC.

This chain uses TRBV24-1 with TRBJ2-1; 11 nucleotides agree with TRBD2. After removal of 3 bases from V and 8 bases from J, the junction contained 11 bases not matched to a gene. The CDR3 totals 17 residues. CDR1 and CDR2 from the germline V gene are KGHDR and SFDVKD. The CDR3 region has the DNA TGTGCCACCAGTGATGGCCCCGGGACTAGCGGAGGAGATGAGCAGTTCTTC. This sequence encodes CATSDGPGTSGGDEQFF.

The chain employs TRBV5-1 and TRBJ1-5; the D gene is possibly TRBD1 (5 bases). Per the germline V gene, CDR1 is SGHRS and CDR2 is YFSETQ. The V end lost 4 bases, the J end lost 4 bases, and 12 bases lay between the germline ends. The CDR3 consists of 14 residues. CDR3 nucleotides: TGCGCCAGCAGCCCTGGCGGGGGGAATCAGCCCCAGCATTTT. The encoded protein is CASSPGGGNQPQHF.

Here the CDR3 reads CASSQELGQGEKLFF. In DNA form, the CDR3 reads TGTGCCAGCAGCCAAGAACTGGGGCAAGGGGAAAAACTGTTTTTT. The chain is built from TRBV14 and TRBJ1-4, with D perhaps TRBD1 (5 bases). V lost 0 bases and J lost 8, with 13 bases in between. The CDR3 is made up of 15 amino acids. Germline loops: CDR1 SGHDN, CDR2 FVKESK.

The V and J genes are TRBV13 and TRBJ1-2; the D gene is possibly TRBD1 (5 bases). The CDR3 covers 14 residues. V lost 3 bases to trimming and J lost 7 bases, with 15 bases between them. Germline V gene sequence: CDR1 PRHDT, CDR2 FYEKMQ (reference sequence). The CDR3 region is CASSFIGGIGGYTF. The CDR3 DNA sequence: TGTGCCAGCAGCTTCATTGGGGGGATAGGTGGCTACACCTTC.

The chain carries TRBV6-5 and TRBJ2-2; TRBD1 is a possible D gene (5 bases). Looked up from germline, CDR1 is MNHEY and CDR2 is SVGAGI. V lost 3 bases to trimming and J lost 4 bases, with 9 bases between them. CDR3 size: 14 residues. The chain's CDR3 is CASSYGRATGELFF. In nucleotides, the CDR3 is TGTGCCAGCAGTTATGGCAGGGCCACCGGGGAGCTGTTTTTT.

The chain combines TRBV7-9 with TRBJ2-1; 7 positions agree with TRBD1. Trimming removed 2 bases from V and 5 bases from J; junction bases left unmatched: 9. In germline, CDR1 is SEHNR, CDR2 FQNEAQ (reference sequence). The CDR3 loop spans 16 amino acids. CDR3 bases: TGTGCCAGCAGCTTACAAACCAGGACAGGAGACAATGAGCAGTTCTTC. This codes for CASSLQTRTGDNEQFF. The full variable domain, in which reference TRBV7-9 and TRBJ2-1 provide the parts outside the CDR3, is DTGVSQNPRHKITKRGQNVTFRCDPISEHNRLYWYRQTLGQGPEFLTYFQNEAQLEKSRLLSDRFSAERPKGSFSTLEIQRTEQGDSAMYLCASSLQTRTGDNEQFFGPGTRLTVL.

V and J are TRBV5-4 and TRBJ2-7; 9 bases agree with TRBD1. V shed 2 bases and J 2 bases; nucleotides not matched to a gene: 8. CDR3 length equals 16 residues. The germline gives CDR1 SGHNT, CDR2 YYREEE (reference sequence). The CDR3 nucleotides are TGTGCCAGCAGCTTCGGGACAGGGAGTGAGGCCTACGAGCAGTACTTC. The encoded protein is CASSFGTGSEAYEQYF.

The chain recombines TRBV19 with TRBJ2-5; D is possibly TRBD1 (5 bases). The CDR3 spans 13 residues. Between the trimmed V and J ends, which lost 11 bases and 2 bases, there was a span of 15 bases. CDR1 and CDR2 from the germline V gene are LNHDA and SQIVND (reference sequence). In DNA, the CDR3 is TGTGCCGCCGGCGCCCAGGGTCAAGAGACCCAGTACTTC. It encodes CAAGAQGQETQYF.

The chain couples TRBV18 to TRBJ1-1; no definite D call. The CDR3 runs to 17 residues. The germline V gene encodes CDR1 KGHSH and CDR2 LQKENI. V lost 3 bases and J 1 base, leaving 18 bases between the germline ends. CDR3: CASSPPAGWATNTEAFF. The CDR3, as DNA: TGTGCCAGCTCACCTCCTGCGGGTTGGGCTACGAACACTGAAGCTTTCTTT.